This record looks at one T cell receptor (beta chain) sequence and its context. This sample is part of a study of radiation and T cells in renal cell carcinoma. The CDR3 is made up of 15 amino acids. Trimming shortened V by 0 bases and J by 0 bases, and 8 bases separated the two germline ends. CDR1 and CDR2 (germline): SGHVS, FQNEAQ. The table came from immunoSEQ multiplex PCR; TCRdb's copy has only in-frame clones and leaves some out. This repertoire shows more than 100,000 clones, more than 70% found once; its top ten account for 5.8%. Specified time point: blood 2 weeks post-SBRT. Treatment noted: 15 Gy SBRT to primary tumor, nephrectomy 4 weeks later.

V gene TRBV7-8 combines with J gene TRBJ1-2; D perhaps matches TRBD1 (6 bases). This TCR came from a woman aged 70-85 years with renal cell carcinoma. The sample here was blood, taken from a patient whose treatment included radiotherapy and nephrectomy. The CDR3 is CASSLAGGSNYGYTF. CDR3 coding DNA: TGTGCCAGCAGCTTAGCAGGGGGGTCTAACTATGGCTACACCTTC. Based on the CDR3 plus reference TRBV7-8 and TRBJ1-2, the full variable domain is GAGVSQSPRYKVAKRGQDVALRCDPISGHVSLFWYQQALGQGPEFLTYFQNEAQLDKSGLPSDRFFAERPEGSVSTLKIQRTQQEDSAVYLCASSLAGGSNYGYTFGSGTRLTVV.